This T cell receptor beta chain was documented in a study of T cell repertoires in cytomegalovirus infection. TCRdb re-called the reads with MiXCR, one entry per CDR3 protein. The sample has a few hundred thousand distinct CDR3 sequences; approximately 40% are singletons. Concerning this clonotype: Its antigen is still unknown.

The CDR3 spans 15 residues. Trimming removed 8 bases from V and 7 bases from J; junction bases left unmatched: 9. The germline CDR1 and CDR2 sequences are MNHEY and SVGEGT. The source is a human donor in good health (CMV status not recorded). Some clones in this sample may be carry-over from other donors' samples. The chain employs TRBV6-2 or TRBV6-3 and TRBJ2-3, with 13 bases fitting TRBD2. The input for sequencing was cultured PBMCs, taken from culture after CMV antigen stimulation. The CDR3 region is CASARTSGRVYTQYF. CDR3 nucleotides: TGTGCCAGCGCACGGACTAGCGGGAGAGTATATACGCAGTATTTT.